One sample yielded the 15 T cell receptor beta chains listed below, sequenced in a study of T-cell reconstitution after alpha-beta-depleted transplantation in children. Researchers prepared the TCRbeta library using unique molecular identifiers, the study reports. MiXCR was run by TCRdb on the PCR reads, yielding one entry per CDR3 protein. The profile shows about 250,000 distinct CDR3 sequences, about 24% of them singletons. Sequenced material: PBMCs, mostly from graft donor cells, taken 360 days after TCRalphabeta/CD19-depleted stem cell transplant. All receptors come from a female patient between 2 and 10 years old who had a stem cell transplant for congenital amegakaryocytic thrombocytopenia, so the T cells may come from the graft donor.

The table lists this clonotype with many counts. The rearrangement uses TRBV4-3 and TRBJ2-2, with 7 bases fitting TRBD2. In germline, CDR1 is LGHNA, CDR2 YSLEER. Trimming cost V 4 bases and J 5 bases; bases outside gene matches: 7. CDR3 length: 15 residues. CDR3 loop: CASSRAGAITGELFF. CDR3 sequence (DNA): TGCGCCAGCAGCCGGGCGGGAGCGATAACCGGGGAGCTGTTTTTT.

This clonotype was counted a few times. The junction departs from the called germline gene at one end, perhaps through a read error. The rearrangement links TRBV7-9 to TRBJ1-1; D is ambiguous. Germline lookup yields CDR1 SEHNR and CDR2 FQNEAQ (reference sequence). The CDR3 is made up of 15 amino acids. The CDR3 nucleotides are TGTGCCAGCAGCTTCGGGTTTGGGTTGCCAGGCGTCCTAAATTTT. It translates to CASSFGFGLPGVLNF.

The chain employs TRBV4-1 and TRBJ1-2, with 7 bases aligning to TRBD1. The CDR3 consists of 16 residues. Trimming cost V 3 bases and J 0 bases; bases outside gene matches: 7. Germline lookup yields CDR1 MGHRA and CDR2 YSYEKL. The CDR3 DNA is TGCGCCAGCAGCCATACAGGGGCGCCAGCTAACTATGGCTACACCTTC. It yields the protein CASSHTGAPANYGYTF.

The table lists this clonotype with many counts. V gene TRBV28 combines with J gene TRBJ2-3; D gene unclear. CDR3 length: 11 residues. V lost 8 bases and J 1 base, leaving 4 bases between the germline ends. Germline V gene sequence: CDR1 MDHEN, CDR2 SYDVKM. The CDR3: CASGRTDTQYF. The DNA of the CDR3 is TGTGCCAGCGGCCGCACAGATACGCAGTATTTT.

The V and J genes are TRBV12-3 or TRBV12-4 and TRBJ2-2; 11 bases are shared with TRBD2. With V trimmed by 7 bases and J by 4 bases, 5 bases remained unmatched. The CDR3 has 15 residues. The CDR3 protein is CASTTSGSSTGELFF. DNA of the CDR3: TGTGCCAGCACCACTAGCGGGAGTAGCACCGGGGAGCTGTTTTTT.

In its sample, this clonotype was seen a few times. The chain recombines TRBV14 with TRBJ2-3, with a weak D call TRBD2 (6 bases). Trimming shortened V by 8 bases and J by 1 base, and 19 bases separated the two germline ends. The germline CDR1 and CDR2 sequences are SGHDN and FVKESK. The CDR3 runs to 16 residues. The CDR3 DNA reads TGTGCCAGCCGCAGGACGGGGACGGGGGGCACAGATACGCAGTATTTT. It encodes CASRRTGTGGTDTQYF.

In this sample, this clonotype turned up many times. This chain connects TRBV5-1 to TRBJ2-1; a possible D gene is TRBD2 (6 bases). Germline V gene data show CDR1 as SGHRS and CDR2 as YFSETQ. The CDR3 totals 13 residues. V was shortened by 4 bases and J by 9 bases, with 14 bases between the two germline ends. CDR3 sequence reads: CASSRELAVEQFF. The CDR3 DNA follows: TGCGCCAGCAGCCGCGAACTAGCCGTTGAGCAGTTCTTC.

V and J are TRBV7-9 and TRBJ2-7; maybe TRBD1 (6 bases). V dropped 1 base and J dropped 9 bases, with 22 bases sitting between them. Germline loops: CDR1 SEHNR, CDR2 FQNEAQ (reference sequence). There are 16 residues in the CDR3. The CDR3 DNA sequence: TGTGCCAGCAGCTTAGGGGAAAACAGGGCCTACATCGGGCAGTACTTC. This sequence encodes CASSLGENRAYIGQYF. Full variable domain (outside the CDR3, taken from reference TRBV7-9 and TRBJ2-7): DTGVSQNPRHKITKRGQNVTFRCDPISEHNRLYWYRQTLGQGPEFLTYFQNEAQLEKSRLLSDRFSAERPKGSFSTLEIQRTEQGDSAMYLCASSLGENRAYIGQYFGPGTRLTVT.

This clonotype has a handful of counts. This chain joins TRBV5-1 and TRBJ2-3; possible D gene TRBD2, 5 bases. The ends were cut back, 1 base at V and 0 bases at J, with 9 bases in the middle. The length of the CDR3 is 15 residues. CDR1 and CDR2 from the germline V gene are SGHRS and YFSETQ. The CDR3 loop reads CASSLSSGSTDTQYF. DNA of the CDR3: TGCGCCAGCAGCTTGAGTTCGGGGAGCACAGATACGCAGTATTTT.

This clonotype appeared many times. The genes are TRBV12-3 or TRBV12-4 and TRBJ1-2; no clear D gene. The V gene lost 8 bases and the J gene lost 1 base, with 8 bases spanning the gap. The CDR3 loop spans 12 amino acids. The CDR3 protein is CASSQLNYGYTF. As DNA, the CDR3 is TGTGCCAGCTCACAACTTAACTATGGCTACACCTTC.

The chain employs TRBV20-1 and TRBJ2-7; possibly TRBD1 for D (6 bases). CDR3 length equals 13 residues. The V end lost 6 bases, the J end lost 2 bases, and 14 bases lay between the germline ends. Germline loops: CDR1 DFQATT, CDR2 SNEGSKA (reference sequence). CDR3 nucleotides: TGCAGTGCGACGGACAGCGGACCCTACGAGCAGTACTTC. Translation gives CSATDSGPYEQYF.

V and J are TRBV12-3 or TRBV12-4 and TRBJ1-2, with a tentative D call TRBD1 (6 bases). Trimming pared 4 bases from V and 8 bases from J, leaving 17 bases between. The CDR3 spans 14 residues. The DNA of the CDR3 is TGTGCCAGCAGTTCACAGGGACGACCCCGGGGCTACACCTTC. Protein product: CASSSQGRPRGYTF.

The chain employs TRBV12-3 or TRBV12-4 and TRBJ1-5; D not certain. The ends were cut back, 2 bases at V and 6 bases at J, with 2 bases in the middle. This CDR3 has 11 amino acids. The CDR3 DNA follows: TGTGCCAGCAGTTTATGTCAGCCCCAGCATTTT. Translated: CASSLCQPQHF.

This clonotype was recorded once. The chain carries TRBV10-1 and TRBJ2-3, with 8 bases identical to TRBD2. Germline CDR1 and CDR2: WNHNN and SYGVQD (reference sequence). This CDR3 region has 14 residues. Losses at the gene ends were 5 bases for V and 7 bases for J; bases not matched to a gene: 8. CDR3 sequence: CASSSGLAMYTQYF. CDR3 bases: TGCGCCAGCAGTTCCGGACTAGCTATGTATACGCAGTATTTT.

This clonotype was seen at least ten times. The chain joins TRBV28 to TRBJ1-2, with a tentative D call TRBD1 (6 bases). There are 15 residues in the CDR3. The V gene's germline CDR1 is MDHEN and CDR2 SYDVKM. Trimming pared 3 bases from V and 8 bases from J, leaving 19 bases between. The CDR3 sequence is CASSFGSRGPGGYTF. DNA for the CDR3: TGTGCCAGCAGTTTTGGTAGCCGGGGGCCTGGGGGCTACACCTTC.